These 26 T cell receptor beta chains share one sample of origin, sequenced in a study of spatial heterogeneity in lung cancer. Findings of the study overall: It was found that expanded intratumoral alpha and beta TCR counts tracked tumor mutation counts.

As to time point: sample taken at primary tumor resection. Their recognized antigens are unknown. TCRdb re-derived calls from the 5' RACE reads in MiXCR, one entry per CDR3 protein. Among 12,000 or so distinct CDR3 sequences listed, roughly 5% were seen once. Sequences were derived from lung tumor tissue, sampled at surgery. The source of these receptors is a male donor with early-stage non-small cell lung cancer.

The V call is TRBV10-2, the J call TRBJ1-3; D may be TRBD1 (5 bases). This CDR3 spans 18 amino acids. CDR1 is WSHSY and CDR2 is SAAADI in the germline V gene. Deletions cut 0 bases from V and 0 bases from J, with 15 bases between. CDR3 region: CASSESSGYGVSGNTIYF. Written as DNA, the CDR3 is TGCGCCAGCAGTGAGTCGTCAGGGTATGGTGTCTCTGGAAACACCATATATTTT.

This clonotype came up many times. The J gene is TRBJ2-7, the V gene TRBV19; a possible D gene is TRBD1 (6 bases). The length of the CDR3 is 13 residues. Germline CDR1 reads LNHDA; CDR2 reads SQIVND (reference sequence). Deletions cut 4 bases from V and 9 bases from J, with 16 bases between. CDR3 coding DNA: TGTGCCAGTAGTACCCGGGACATCTCCCCGCAGTACTTC. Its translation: CASSTRDISPQYF.

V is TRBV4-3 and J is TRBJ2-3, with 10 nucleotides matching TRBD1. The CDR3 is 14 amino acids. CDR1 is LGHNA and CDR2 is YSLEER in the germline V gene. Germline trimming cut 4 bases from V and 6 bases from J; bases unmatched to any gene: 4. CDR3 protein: CASSLWTGGDTQYF. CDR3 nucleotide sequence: TGCGCCAGCAGCCTATGGACAGGGGGGGATACGCAGTATTTT.

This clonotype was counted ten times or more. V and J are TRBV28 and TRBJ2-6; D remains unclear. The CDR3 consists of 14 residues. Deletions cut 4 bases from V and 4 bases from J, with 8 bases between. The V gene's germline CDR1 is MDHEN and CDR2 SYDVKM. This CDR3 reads CASSSPAGANVLTF. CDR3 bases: TGTGCCAGCAGTTCCCCGGCAGGGGCCAACGTCCTGACTTTC. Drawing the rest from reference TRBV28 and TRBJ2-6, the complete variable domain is DVKVTQSSRYLVKRTGEKVFLECVQDMDHENMFWYRQDPGLGLRLIYFSYDVKMKEKGDIPEGYSVSREKKERFSLILESASTNQTSMYLCASSSPAGANVLTFGAGSRLTVL.

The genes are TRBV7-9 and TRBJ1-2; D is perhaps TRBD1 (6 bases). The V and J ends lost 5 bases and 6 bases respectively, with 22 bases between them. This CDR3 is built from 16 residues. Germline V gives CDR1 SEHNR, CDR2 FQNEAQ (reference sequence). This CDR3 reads CASSPWPGGASNGYTF. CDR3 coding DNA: TGTGCCAGCAGCCCATGGCCCGGGGGCGCGAGTAATGGCTACACCTTC.

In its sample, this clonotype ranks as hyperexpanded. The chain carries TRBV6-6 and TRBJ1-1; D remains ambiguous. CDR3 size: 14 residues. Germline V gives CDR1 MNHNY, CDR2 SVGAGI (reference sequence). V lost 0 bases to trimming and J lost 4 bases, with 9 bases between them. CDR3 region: CASSYSGASTEAFF. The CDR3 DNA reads TGTGCCAGCAGTTACTCCGGAGCGAGCACTGAAGCTTTCTTT.

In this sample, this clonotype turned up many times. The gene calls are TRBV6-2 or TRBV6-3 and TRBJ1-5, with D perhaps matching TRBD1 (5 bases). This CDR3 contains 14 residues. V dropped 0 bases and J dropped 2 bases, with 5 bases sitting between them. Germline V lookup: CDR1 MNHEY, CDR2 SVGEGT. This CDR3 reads CASSYSGGNQPQHF. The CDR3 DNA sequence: TGTGCCAGCAGTTACTCAGGGGGCAATCAGCCCCAGCATTTT.

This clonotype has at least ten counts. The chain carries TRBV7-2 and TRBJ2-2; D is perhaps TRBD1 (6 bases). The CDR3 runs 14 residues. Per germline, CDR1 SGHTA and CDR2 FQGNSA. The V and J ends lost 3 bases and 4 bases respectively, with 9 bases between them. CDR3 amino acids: CASSLSGATGELFF. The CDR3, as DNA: TGTGCCAGCAGCTTGTCAGGGGCCACCGGGGAGCTGTTTTTT.

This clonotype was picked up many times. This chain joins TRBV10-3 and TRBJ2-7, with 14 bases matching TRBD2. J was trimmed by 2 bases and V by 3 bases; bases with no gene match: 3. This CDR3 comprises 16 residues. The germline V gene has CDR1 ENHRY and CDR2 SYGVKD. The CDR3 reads CAISEGLAGGAYEQYF. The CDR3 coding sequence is TGTGCCATCAGTGAAGGACTAGCGGGGGGAGCCTACGAGCAGTACTTC.

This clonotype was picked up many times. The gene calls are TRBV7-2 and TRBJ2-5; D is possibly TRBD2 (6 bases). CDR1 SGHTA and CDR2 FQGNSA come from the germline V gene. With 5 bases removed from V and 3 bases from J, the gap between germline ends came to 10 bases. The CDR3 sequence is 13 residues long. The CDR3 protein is CASSPPGEETQYF. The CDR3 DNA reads TGTGCCAGCAGCCCCCCGGGAGAAGAGACCCAGTACTTC.

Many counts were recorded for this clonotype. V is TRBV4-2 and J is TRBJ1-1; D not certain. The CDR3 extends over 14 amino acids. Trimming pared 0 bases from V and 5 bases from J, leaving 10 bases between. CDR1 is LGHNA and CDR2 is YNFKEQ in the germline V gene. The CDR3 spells CASSQDGPGTEAFF. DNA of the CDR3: TGTGCCAGCAGCCAAGATGGCCCCGGGACTGAAGCTTTCTTT.

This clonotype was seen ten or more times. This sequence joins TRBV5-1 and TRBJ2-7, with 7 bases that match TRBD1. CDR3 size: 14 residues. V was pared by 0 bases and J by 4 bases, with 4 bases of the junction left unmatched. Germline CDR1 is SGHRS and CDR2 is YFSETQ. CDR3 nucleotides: TGCGCCAGCAGCTTGGAGGGGGCGCAATACGAGCAGTACTTC. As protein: CASSLEGAQYEQYF.

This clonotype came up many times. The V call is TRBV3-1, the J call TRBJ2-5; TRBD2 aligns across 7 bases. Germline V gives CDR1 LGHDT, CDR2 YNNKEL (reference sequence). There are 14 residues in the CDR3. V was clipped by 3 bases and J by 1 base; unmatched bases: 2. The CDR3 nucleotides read TGTGCCAGCAGCCATGCTAGCGGCCAAGAGACCCAGTACTTC. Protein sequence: CASSHASGQETQYF.

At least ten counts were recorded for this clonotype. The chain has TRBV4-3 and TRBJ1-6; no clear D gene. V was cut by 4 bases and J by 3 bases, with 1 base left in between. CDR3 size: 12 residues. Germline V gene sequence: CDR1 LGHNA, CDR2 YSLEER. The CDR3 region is CASSRYNSPLHF. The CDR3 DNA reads TGCGCCAGCAGCCGCTATAATTCACCCCTCCACTTT.

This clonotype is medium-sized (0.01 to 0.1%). CDR3 protein: CASSYHSTDTQYF. For the CDR3, the DNA is TGTGCCAGCAGTTACCACTCAACGGATACGCAGTATTTT. J is TRBJ2-3 and V is TRBV6-2 or TRBV6-3; no reliable D call. This CDR3 region has 13 residues. Germline CDR1 is MNHEY and CDR2 is SVGEGT. The V end was cut by 2 bases, the J end by 6 bases, with 9 bases between.

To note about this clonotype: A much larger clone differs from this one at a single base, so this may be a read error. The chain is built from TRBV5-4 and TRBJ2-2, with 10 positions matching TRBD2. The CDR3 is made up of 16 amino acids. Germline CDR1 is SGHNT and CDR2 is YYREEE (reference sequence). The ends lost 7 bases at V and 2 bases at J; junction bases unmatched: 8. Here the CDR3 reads CASGVRTSGNTGELFF. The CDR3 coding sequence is TGTGCCAGCGGCGTGAGGACTAGCGGCAACACCGGGGAGCTGTTTTTT.

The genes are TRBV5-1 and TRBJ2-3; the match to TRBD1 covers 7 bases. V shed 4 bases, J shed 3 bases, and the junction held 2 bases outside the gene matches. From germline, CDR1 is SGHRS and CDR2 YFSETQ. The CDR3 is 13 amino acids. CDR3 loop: CASSDRVTDTQYF. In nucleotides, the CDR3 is TGCGCCAGCAGCGACAGGGTGACAGATACGCAGTATTTT.

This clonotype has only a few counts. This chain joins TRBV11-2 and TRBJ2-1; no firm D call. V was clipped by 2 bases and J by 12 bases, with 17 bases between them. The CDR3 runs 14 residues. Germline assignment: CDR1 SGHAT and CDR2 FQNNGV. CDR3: CASSLQSQSFGQFF. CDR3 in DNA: TGTGCCAGCAGCTTACAGTCGCAGTCCTTTGGGCAGTTCTTC.

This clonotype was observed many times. CDR3 loop: CATGDRGTGELFF. CDR3 in DNA: TGTGCCACCGGGGACAGGGGCACCGGGGAGCTGTTTTTT. This sequence joins TRBV24-1 and TRBJ2-2; 10 bases match TRBD1. Losses at the gene ends were 9 bases for V and 4 bases for J; bases not matched to a gene: 1. Germline lookup yields CDR1 KGHDR and CDR2 SFDVKD. The length of the CDR3 is 13 residues.

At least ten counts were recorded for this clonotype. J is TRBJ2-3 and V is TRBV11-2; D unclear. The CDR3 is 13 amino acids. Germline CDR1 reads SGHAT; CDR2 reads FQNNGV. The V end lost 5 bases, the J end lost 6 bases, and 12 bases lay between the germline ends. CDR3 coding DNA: TGTGCCAGCAGCCCAAATTTGGGGGATACGCAGTATTTT. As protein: CASSPNLGDTQYF.

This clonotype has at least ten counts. DNA of the CDR3: TGTGCCAGCAGCTTAAGCAGGGGCTTGAACTATGGCTACACCTTC. Translation: CASSLSRGLNYGYTF. The chain combines TRBV7-9 with TRBJ1-2; TRBD1 might be the D (6 bases). Germline V CDR1 and CDR2: SEHNR, FQNEAQ (reference sequence). The length of the CDR3 is 15 residues. Trimming removed 2 bases from V and 2 bases from J, with 12 bases in between. Drawing the rest from reference TRBV7-9 and TRBJ1-2, the complete variable domain is DTGVSQNPRHKITKRGQNVTFRCDPISEHNRLYWYRQTLGQGPEFLTYFQNEAQLEKSRLLSDRFSAERPKGSFSTLEIQRTEQGDSAMYLCASSLSRGLNYGYTFGSGTRLTVV.

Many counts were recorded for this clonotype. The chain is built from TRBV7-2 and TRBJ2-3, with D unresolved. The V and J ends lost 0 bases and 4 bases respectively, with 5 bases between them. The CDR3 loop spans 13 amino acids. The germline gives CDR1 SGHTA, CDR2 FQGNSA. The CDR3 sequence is CASSLAAPDTQYF. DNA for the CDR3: TGTGCCAGCAGCTTAGCCGCGCCAGATACGCAGTATTTT. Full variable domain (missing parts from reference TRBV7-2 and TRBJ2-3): GAGVSQSPSNKVTEKGKDVELRCDPISGHTALYWYRQSLGQGLEFLIYFQGNSAPDKSGLPSDRFSAERTGGSVSTLTIQRTQQEDSAVYLCASSLAAPDTQYFGPGTRLTVL.

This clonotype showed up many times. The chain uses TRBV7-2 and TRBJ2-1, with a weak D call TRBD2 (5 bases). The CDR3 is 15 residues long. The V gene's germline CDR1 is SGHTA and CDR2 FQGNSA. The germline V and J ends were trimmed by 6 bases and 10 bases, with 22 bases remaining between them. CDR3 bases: TGTGCCAGCAGGGACTCTCGTGCCCTCTCTGGGGAGCAGTTCTTC. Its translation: CASRDSRALSGEQFF. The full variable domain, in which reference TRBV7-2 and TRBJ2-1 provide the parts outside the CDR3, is GAGVSQSPSNKVTEKGKDVELRCDPISGHTALYWYRQSLGQGLEFLIYFQGNSAPDKSGLPSDRFSAERTGGSVSTLTIQRTQQEDSAVYLCASRDSRALSGEQFFGPGTRLTVL.

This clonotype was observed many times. Here the CDR3 reads CASSFMGGTDTQYF. The CDR3 coding sequence is TGCGCCAGCAGCTTCATGGGCGGCACAGATACGCAGTATTTT. V usage is TRBV5-1 and J usage is TRBJ2-3; no reliable D call. This CDR3 contains 14 residues. Germline V gene sequence: CDR1 SGHRS, CDR2 YFSETQ. The germline V and J ends were trimmed by 2 bases and 1 base, with 8 bases remaining between them.

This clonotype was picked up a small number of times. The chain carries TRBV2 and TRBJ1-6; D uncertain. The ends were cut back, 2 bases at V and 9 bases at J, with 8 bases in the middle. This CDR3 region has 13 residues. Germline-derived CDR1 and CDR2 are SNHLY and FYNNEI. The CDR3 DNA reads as TGTGCCAGCAGTGAATATCCGGTTTCACCCCTCCACTTT. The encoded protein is CASSEYPVSPLHF.

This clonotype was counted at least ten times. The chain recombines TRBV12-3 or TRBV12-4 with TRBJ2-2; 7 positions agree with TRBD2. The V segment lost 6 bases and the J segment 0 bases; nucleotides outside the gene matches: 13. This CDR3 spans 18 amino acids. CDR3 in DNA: TGTGCCAGCAGCGACGGGACTATCGAAAGCGCGAACACCGGGGAGCTGTTTTTT. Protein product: CASSDGTIESANTGELFF.